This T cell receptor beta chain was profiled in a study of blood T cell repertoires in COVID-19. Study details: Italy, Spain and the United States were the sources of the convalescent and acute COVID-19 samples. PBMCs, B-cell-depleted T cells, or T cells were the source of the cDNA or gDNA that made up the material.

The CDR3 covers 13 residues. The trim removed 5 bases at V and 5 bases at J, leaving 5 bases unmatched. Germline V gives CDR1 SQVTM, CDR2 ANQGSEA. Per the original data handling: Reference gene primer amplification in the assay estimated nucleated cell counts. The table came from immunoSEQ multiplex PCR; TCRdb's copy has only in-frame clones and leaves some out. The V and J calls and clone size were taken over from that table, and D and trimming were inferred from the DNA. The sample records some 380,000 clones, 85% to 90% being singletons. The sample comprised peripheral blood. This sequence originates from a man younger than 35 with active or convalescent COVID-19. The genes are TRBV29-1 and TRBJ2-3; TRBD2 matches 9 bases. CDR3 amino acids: CSVWTSVGDTQYF. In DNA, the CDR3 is TGCAGCGTTTGGACTAGCGTTGGAGATACGCAGTATTTT.